This T cell receptor beta chain was sequenced for a study of blood T cell repertoires in COVID-19. Per the germline V gene, CDR1 is KGHSH and CDR2 is LQKENI. V was trimmed by 2 bases and J by 5 bases, leaving 15 bases between them. There are 15 residues in the CDR3. TCRdb's table, derived via immunoSEQ multiplex PCR, lists solely in-frame clones and lacks some. Of some 100,000 clones in the sample, roughly 84% are singletons; the top ten hold 7.9%. Input material: peripheral blood. This rearrangement joins TRBV18 to TRBJ2-5; the D gene is possibly TRBD1 (6 bases). This receptor was taken from a woman of 80 years or more with active or convalescent COVID-19. The CDR3 protein is CASSPSGTGRETQYF. As DNA, the CDR3 is TGTGCCAGCTCACCAAGCGGAACAGGGCGCGAGACCCAGTACTTC.